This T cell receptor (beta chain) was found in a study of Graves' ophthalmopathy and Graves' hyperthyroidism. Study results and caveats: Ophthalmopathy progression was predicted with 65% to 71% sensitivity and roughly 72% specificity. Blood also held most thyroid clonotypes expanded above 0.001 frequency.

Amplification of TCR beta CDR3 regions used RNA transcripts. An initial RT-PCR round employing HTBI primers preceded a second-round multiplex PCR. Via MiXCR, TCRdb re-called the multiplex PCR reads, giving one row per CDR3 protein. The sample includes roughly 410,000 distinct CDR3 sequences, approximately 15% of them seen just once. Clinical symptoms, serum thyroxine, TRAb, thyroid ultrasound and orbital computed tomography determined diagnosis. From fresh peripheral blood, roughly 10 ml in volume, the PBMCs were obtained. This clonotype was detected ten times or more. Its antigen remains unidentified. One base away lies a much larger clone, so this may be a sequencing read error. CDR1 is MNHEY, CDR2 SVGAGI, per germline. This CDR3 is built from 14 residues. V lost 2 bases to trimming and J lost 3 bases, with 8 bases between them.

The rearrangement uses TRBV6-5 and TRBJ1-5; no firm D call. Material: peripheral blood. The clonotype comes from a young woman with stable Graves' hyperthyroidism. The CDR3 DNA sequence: TGTGCCAGCAGTTACAGTCGGTACAATCAGCCCCAGCATTTT. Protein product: CASSYSRYNQPQHF.